These T cell receptor beta chains were read from a single sample in a study of OX40 agonist ivuxolimab in advanced cancers. Clones were read by immunoSEQ multiplex PCR, and TCRdb kept only the in-frame ones, dropping some. The sample lists about 35,000 clones, 92% occurring once. The material sequenced was CD4+ or CD8+ T cells sorted from blood, taken in a trial of the OX40 agonist ivuxolimab. All receptors derive from an adult with an advanced solid tumor such as melanoma, head and neck, liver or kidney cancer. The conserved cysteine and the conserved F or W are not part of the CDR3 here. Each record gives: V gene, J gene, CDR3 protein.

v_gene: TRBV19
j_gene: TRBJ2-1
CDR3aa: ASSSNSYNEQF

v_gene: TRBV28
j_gene: TRBJ2-3
CDR3aa: ASSSPRTDPDTQY

v_gene: TRBV7-9
j_gene: TRBJ1-1
CDR3aa: ASSPRGLVTEAF

v_gene: TRBV7-6
j_gene: TRBJ1-4
CDR3aa: ASSPTGSGEKLF

v_gene: TRBV5-6
j_gene: TRBJ2-2
CDR3aa: ASSYGTGELF

v_gene: TRBV7-9
j_gene: TRBJ2-7
CDR3aa: ASSLGRADSTYEQY

v_gene: TRBV9
j_gene: TRBJ2-1
CDR3aa: ASSAMGDEQF

v_gene: TRBV19
j_gene: TRBJ2-5
CDR3aa: ASSAPGLNLETQY

v_gene: TRBV19
j_gene: TRBJ2-1
CDR3aa: ASSITSVYNEQF

v_gene: TRBV6-5
j_gene: TRBJ1-1
CDR3aa: ASSYQGALNTEAF

v_gene: TRBV27
j_gene: TRBJ2-2
CDR3aa: ASSLSGGELF

v_gene: TRBV6-1
j_gene: TRBJ2-7
CDR3aa: ASSVFQGAPYEQY

v_gene: TRBV5-1
j_gene: TRBJ1-2
CDR3aa: ASSLAGGYGYT

v_gene: TRBV19
j_gene: TRBJ2-7
CDR3aa: ASSPRWGSGTYEQY

v_gene: TRBV6-1
j_gene: TRBJ1-5
CDR3aa: ASSEVRDQPQH

v_gene: TRBV16
j_gene: TRBJ2-1
CDR3aa: ASSQSRASGSIDEQF

v_gene: TRBV13
j_gene: TRBJ2-3
CDR3aa: ASSLEGQGTDTQY

v_gene: TRBV9
j_gene: TRBJ2-2
CDR3aa: ASSARDRGRHTGELF

v_gene: TRBV9
j_gene: TRBJ2-7
CDR3aa: ASSVTGTPVYEQY

v_gene: TRBV11-3
j_gene: TRBJ2-7
CDR3aa: ASSSSSGYSGYEQY

v_gene: TRBV5-8
j_gene: TRBJ2-4
CDR3aa: ASSSSPGQGRGNIQY

v_gene: TRBV6-6
j_gene: TRBJ2-2
CDR3aa: ASSYSGFHTGELF

v_gene: TRBV6-1
j_gene: TRBJ2-7
CDR3aa: ASRLGEGSSVQY

v_gene: TRBV30
j_gene: TRBJ2-7
CDR3aa: AWSKGPDPRGEQY

v_gene: TRBV29-1
j_gene: TRBJ2-7
CDR3aa: SVLRGASYEQY

v_gene: TRBV13
j_gene: TRBJ2-7
CDR3aa: ASSPGGYEQY

v_gene: TRBV19
j_gene: TRBJ2-5
CDR3aa: ATGPGQGSGTQY

v_gene: TRBV4-2
j_gene: TRBJ1-4
CDR3aa: ASSQARGNEKLF

v_gene: TRBV4-1
j_gene: TRBJ2-5
CDR3aa: ASSPWSASGEETQY

v_gene: TRBV6-5
j_gene: TRBJ1-3
CDR3aa: ASSYSLRGNTIY

v_gene: TRBV6-1
j_gene: TRBJ1-2
CDR3aa: ASSEGTGVYYGYT

v_gene: TRBV6-5
j_gene: TRBJ2-2
CDR3aa: ASSSTSSTGELF

v_gene: TRBV28
j_gene: TRBJ1-1
CDR3aa: ASSSWGGEGTEAF

v_gene: TRBV29-1
j_gene: TRBJ1-2
CDR3aa: SVLTGAGYT

v_gene: TRBV28
j_gene: TRBJ2-7
CDR3aa: ASSRYSEQY

v_gene: TRBV7-3
j_gene: TRBJ1-1
CDR3aa: ASSEGGKTF

v_gene: TRBV14
j_gene: TRBJ2-2
CDR3aa: ASSLQGNTGELF

v_gene: TRBV30
j_gene: TRBJ2-3
CDR3aa: AWSMGATDTQY

v_gene: TRBV19
j_gene: TRBJ2-7
CDR3aa: ASSADPYEEQY

v_gene: TRBV9
j_gene: TRBJ2-7
CDR3aa: ASSVGPADEQY

v_gene: TRBV5-4
j_gene: TRBJ2-1
CDR3aa: ASSLWTGGYEQF